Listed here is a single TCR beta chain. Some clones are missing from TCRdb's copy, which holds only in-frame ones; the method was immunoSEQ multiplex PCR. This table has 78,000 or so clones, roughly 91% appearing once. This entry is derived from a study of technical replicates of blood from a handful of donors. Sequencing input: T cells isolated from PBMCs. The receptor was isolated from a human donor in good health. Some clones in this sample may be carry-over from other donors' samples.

The CDR3 DNA follows: TGTGCCAGCAGCTTAGCTGGCCCTCATGGCTACACCTTC. Its translation: CASSLAGPHGYTF. The chain uses TRBV7-9 and TRBJ1-2; D not certain. CDR3 length: 13 residues. V was shortened by 0 bases and J by 6 bases, with 8 bases between the two germline ends. The germline V gene has CDR1 SEHNR and CDR2 FQNEAQ (reference sequence).